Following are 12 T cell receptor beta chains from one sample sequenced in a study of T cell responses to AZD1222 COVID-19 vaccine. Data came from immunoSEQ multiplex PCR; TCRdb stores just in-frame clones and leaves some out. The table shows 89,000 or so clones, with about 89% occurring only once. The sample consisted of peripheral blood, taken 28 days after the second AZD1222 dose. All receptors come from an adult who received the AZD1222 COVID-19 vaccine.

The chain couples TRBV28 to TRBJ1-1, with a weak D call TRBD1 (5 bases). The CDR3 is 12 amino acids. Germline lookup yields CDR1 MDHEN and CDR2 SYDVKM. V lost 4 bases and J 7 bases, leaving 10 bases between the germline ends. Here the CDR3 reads CASSSRQGEAFF. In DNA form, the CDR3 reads TGTGCCAGCAGTTCACGGCAGGGTGAAGCTTTCTTT.

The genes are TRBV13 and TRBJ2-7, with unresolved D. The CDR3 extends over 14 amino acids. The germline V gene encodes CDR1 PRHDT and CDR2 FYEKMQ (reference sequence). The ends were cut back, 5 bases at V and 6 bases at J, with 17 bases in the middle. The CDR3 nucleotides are TGTGCCAGCAGCCCCCGGAATGGTGCGCGCGAGCAGTACTTC. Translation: CASSPRNGAREQYF.

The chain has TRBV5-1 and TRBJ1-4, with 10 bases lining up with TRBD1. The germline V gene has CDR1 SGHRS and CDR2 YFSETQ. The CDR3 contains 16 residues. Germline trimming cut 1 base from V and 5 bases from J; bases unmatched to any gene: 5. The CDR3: CASSLQRGQGNEKLFF. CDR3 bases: TGCGCCAGCAGCTTGCAGAGGGGACAGGGGAATGAAAAACTGTTTTTT.

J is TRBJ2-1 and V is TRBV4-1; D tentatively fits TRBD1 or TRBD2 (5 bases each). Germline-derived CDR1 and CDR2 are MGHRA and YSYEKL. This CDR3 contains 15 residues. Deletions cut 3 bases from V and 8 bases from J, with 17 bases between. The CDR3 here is CASSHPGRSRDEQFF. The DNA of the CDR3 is TGCGCCAGCAGCCACCCGGGACGAAGCCGCGATGAGCAGTTCTTC.

CDR3 sequence: CAGSGSRDEQFF. The CDR3 coding sequence is TGTGCCGGGAGCGGGAGTAGGGATGAGCAGTTCTTC. V usage is TRBV10-3 and J usage is TRBJ2-1; 8 bases line up with TRBD2. The J segment lost 8 bases and the V segment lost 11 bases, leaving 8 bases of the junction unmatched. The CDR3 runs 12 residues. CDR1 is ENHRY, CDR2 SYGVKD, per germline.

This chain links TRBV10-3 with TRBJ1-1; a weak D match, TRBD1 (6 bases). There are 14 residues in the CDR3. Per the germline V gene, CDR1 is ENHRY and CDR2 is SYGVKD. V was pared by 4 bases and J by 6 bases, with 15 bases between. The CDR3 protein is CAISGVGATAEAFF. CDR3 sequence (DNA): TGTGCCATCAGTGGGGTGGGGGCGACGGCTGAAGCTTTCTTT.

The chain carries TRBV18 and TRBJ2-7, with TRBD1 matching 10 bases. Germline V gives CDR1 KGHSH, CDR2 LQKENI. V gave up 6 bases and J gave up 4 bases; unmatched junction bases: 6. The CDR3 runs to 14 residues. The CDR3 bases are TGTGCCAGCTCGCCGGACAGGGGGATGTACGAGCAGTACTTC. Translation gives CASSPDRGMYEQYF.

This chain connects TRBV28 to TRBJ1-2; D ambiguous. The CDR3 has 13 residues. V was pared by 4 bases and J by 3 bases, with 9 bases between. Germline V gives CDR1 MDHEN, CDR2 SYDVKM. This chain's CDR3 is CASSSLGYYGYTF. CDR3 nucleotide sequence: TGTGCCAGCAGTTCCCTGGGGTACTATGGCTACACCTTC.

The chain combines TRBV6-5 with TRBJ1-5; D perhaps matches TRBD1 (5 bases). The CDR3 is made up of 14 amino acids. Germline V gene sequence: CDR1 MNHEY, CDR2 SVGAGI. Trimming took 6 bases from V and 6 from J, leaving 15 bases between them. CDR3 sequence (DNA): TGTGCCAGCAGACCCGGACGCCAGGGTCAGCCCCAGCATTTT. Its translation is CASRPGRQGQPQHF.

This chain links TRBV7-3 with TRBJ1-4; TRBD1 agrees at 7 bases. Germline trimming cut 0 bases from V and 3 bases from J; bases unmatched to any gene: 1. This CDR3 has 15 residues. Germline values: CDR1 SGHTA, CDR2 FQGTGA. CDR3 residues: CASSLTGQPNEKLFF. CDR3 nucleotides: TGTGCCAGCAGCTTAACGGGACAGCCTAATGAAAAACTGTTTTTT.

The CDR3 DNA is TGTGCCAGCTCTATTACCACCTACGAGCAGTACTTC. Translation: CASSITTYEQYF. The chain recombines TRBV18 with TRBJ2-7; D not resolved. The CDR3 extends over 12 amino acids. The V and J ends lost 6 bases and 2 bases respectively, with 8 bases between them. The germline V gene encodes CDR1 KGHSH and CDR2 LQKENI.

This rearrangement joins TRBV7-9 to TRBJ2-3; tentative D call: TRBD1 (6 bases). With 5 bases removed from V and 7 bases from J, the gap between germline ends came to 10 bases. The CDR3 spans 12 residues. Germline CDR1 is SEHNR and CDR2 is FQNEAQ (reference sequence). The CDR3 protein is CASSQGHNTQYF. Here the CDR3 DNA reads TGTGCCAGCAGCCAGGGACATAATACGCAGTATTTT.